The 11 T cell receptor beta chains below were found in one sample sequenced in a study of shared clonotypes between healthy human individuals. The data were produced by immunoSEQ multiplex PCR, yet TCRdb's version contains in-frame clones alone and is incomplete. The sample has fewer than 550,000 clones, about 80% seen once. Material for sequencing was PBMCs. These receptors were collected from a woman between 40 and 55 years old in good health. Some clones in this sample may be carry-over from other donors' samples.

The chain couples TRBV27 to TRBJ1-5; unclear D gene. The CDR3 runs to 16 residues. The V gene lost 7 bases and the J gene lost 4 bases, with 20 bases spanning the gap. The germline CDR1 and CDR2 sequences are MNHEY and SMNVEV (reference sequence). The CDR3 region has the DNA TGTGCCAGCATTCAGCGGGTGCCAACCCCAAATCAGCCCCAGCATTTT. This gives the protein CASIQRVPTPNQPQHF.

Only a few counts were recorded for this clone. The rearrangement joins TRBV19 to TRBJ1-2, with TRBD1 identical over 8 bases. From germline, CDR1 is LNHDA and CDR2 SQIVND (reference sequence). This CDR3 contains 13 residues. The junction had 7 bases not matched to a gene; V was cut back by 8 bases and J by 5 bases. The CDR3 sequence: CASRQGQAYGYTF. The CDR3 bases are TGTGCCAGTCGACAGGGGCAGGCTTATGGCTACACCTTC.

In the case of this clone: A read error may produce the germline difference seen at one junction end. The rearrangement uses TRBV27 and TRBJ2-5; D is perhaps TRBD1 (7 bases). Per the germline V gene, CDR1 is MNHEY and CDR2 is SMNVEV (reference sequence). CDR3 length equals 16 residues. The CDR3 loop reads CASRARAGGAGGQQDF. Here the CDR3 DNA reads TGTGCCAGCAGGGCCCGGGCTGGAGGAGCCGGGGGACAGCAAGACTTC.

This clone came up a few times. This sequence may be a read error, since a much larger clone differs from it by one base. This chain uses TRBV5-5 with TRBJ2-7; D remains ambiguous. Germline V lookup: CDR1 SGHKS, CDR2 YYEKEE (reference sequence). The V gene lost 0 bases and the J gene lost 3 bases, with 4 bases spanning the gap. The CDR3 is made up of 12 amino acids. For the CDR3, the DNA is TGTGCCAGCAGCTTGGTGGGCTACGAGCAGTACTTC. This gives the protein CASSLVGYEQYF.

The CDR3 loop reads CAWSGFGRAQETQYF. The CDR3 region has the DNA TGTGCCTGGAGTGGTTTCGGGAGGGCCCAAGAGACCCAGTACTTC. The chain combines TRBV30 with TRBJ2-5, with TRBD2 matching 8 bases. Per germline, CDR1 GTSNPN and CDR2 SVGIG (reference sequence). With 1 base clipped from V and 1 base from J, the junction kept 5 bases outside the gene matches. The CDR3 loop spans 15 amino acids.

The gene calls are TRBV19 and TRBJ2-1; 12 nucleotides match TRBD1. J lost 9 bases, V lost 5 bases, and 5 bases had no gene match. Germline assignment: CDR1 LNHDA and CDR2 SQIVND (reference sequence). The CDR3 is 14 amino acids. Here the CDR3 DNA reads TGTGCCAGTAGTTCGGGACAGGGGGCAGGTGAGCAGTTCTTC. Protein sequence: CASSSGQGAGEQFF.

The chain links TRBV5-1 to TRBJ2-3; 14 bases map to TRBD2. V was clipped by 4 bases and J by 6 bases; unmatched bases: 7. This CDR3 has 16 amino acids. Germline V gives CDR1 SGHRS, CDR2 YFSETQ. The CDR3 spells CASSTSGLAGADTQYF. The CDR3 coding sequence is TGCGCCAGCAGCACATCGGGACTAGCGGGAGCTGATACGCAGTATTTT.

The rearrangement uses TRBV5-4 and TRBJ1-4; the D is unclear. There are 14 residues in the CDR3. With 7 bases removed from V and 2 bases from J, the gap between germline ends came to 12 bases. Germline V lookup: CDR1 SGHNT, CDR2 YYREEE (reference sequence). The CDR3 region has the DNA TGTGCCAGCGGGATAAAAGCGACTAATGAAAAACTGTTTTTT. The encoded protein is CASGIKATNEKLFF.

The V gene is TRBV19, the J gene TRBJ2-7, with no clear D. The CDR3 loop spans 13 amino acids. The V end lost 1 base, the J end lost 3 bases, and 7 bases lay between the germline ends. CDR1 is LNHDA and CDR2 is SQIVND in the germline V gene (reference sequence). This CDR3 is CASSIGAGYEQYF. In DNA form, the CDR3 reads TGTGCCAGTAGTATAGGGGCCGGCTACGAGCAGTACTTC.

The chain uses TRBV6-1 and TRBJ1-1; weak D call: TRBD1 (6 bases). CDR1 is MNHNS, CDR2 SASEGT, per germline. There are 14 residues in the CDR3. V was shortened by 5 bases and J by 1 base, with 11 bases between the two germline ends. The CDR3, as DNA: TGTGCCAGCAGTTTTGACAGGCAGAACACTGAAGCTTTCTTT. This codes for CASSFDRQNTEAFF.

This chain joins TRBV7-8 and TRBJ2-7, with 7 bases identical to TRBD1. Germline assignment: CDR1 SGHVS and CDR2 FQNEAQ. V lost 5 bases, J lost 2 bases, and 6 bases stayed unmatched. This CDR3 contains 14 residues. The CDR3 coding sequence is TGTGCCAGCAGCCCGACAGGGTCTCCCTACGAGCAGTACTTC. It encodes CASSPTGSPYEQYF.